This T cell receptor (beta chain) was sequenced for a study of OX40 agonist ivuxolimab in advanced cancers. Study overall: Administration of intravenous ivuxolimab to patients occurred every 2 weeks at 0.01 to 10 mg/kg. Findings and limits, study-wide: Mean expanded clone counts were higher in CD8+ than CD4+ T cells.

Germline CDR1 ENHRY, CDR2 SYGVKD. Trimming removed 6 bases at V and 10 bases at J, with 12 bases between. The CDR3 runs to 12 residues. Method: immunoSEQ multiplex PCR; TCRdb's copy keeps in-frame clones and lacks some. The sample shows around 84,000 clones, more than 70% of them seen only once. Turning to this clone: Antigen: not known.

The clonotype was recovered from an adult with an advanced solid tumor such as melanoma, head and neck, liver or kidney cancer. The source was CD4+ or CD8+ T cells sorted from blood, collected in a trial of the OX40 agonist ivuxolimab. The chain links TRBV10-3 to TRBJ1-4, with a weak D call TRBD1 (5 bases). For the CDR3, the DNA is TGTGCCATCAGGGGGGGTGCCGGAAAACTGTTTTTT. As protein: CAIRGGAGKLFF.